This T cell receptor beta chain comes out of a study of T and B cells in COVID-19 patients. This CDR3 contains 15 residues. The germline CDR1 and CDR2 sequences are LNHDA and SQIVND (reference sequence). Trimming took off 6 bases at V and 4 bases at J, with 18 bases between the two ends. This clonotype rates as medium-sized. From blood, 250-500 ng of genomic DNA served as TRB template. BIOMED2 TRB-A/B primer pools were used in multiplex TRB PCR. MiXCR, applied by TCRdb to the multiplex PCR reads, yields one record per CDR3 protein. The sample has thousands of distinct CDR3 sequences, roughly 30% seen once; the top ten hold around 24%.

The gene calls are TRBV19 and TRBJ2-5, with D maybe TRBD2 (6 bases). The sequence came from a human donor who had recovered from COVID-19. Source material: blood. Written as DNA, the CDR3 is TGTGCCAGTAGAACAACGGGAGTTTCAATAGAGACCCAGTACTTC. This codes for CASRTTGVSIETQYF.